These 13 T cell receptor beta chains were all obtained from the same sample, sequenced in a study of blood T cell repertoires in COVID-19. TCRdb keeps only in-frame clones here, not all; method: immunoSEQ multiplex PCR. The sample has about 160,000 clones; more than 70% are singletons. The material sequenced was peripheral blood. The receptors derive from a man aged 60 to 75 with acute or convalescent COVID-19.

The chain joins TRBV12-3 or TRBV12-4 to TRBJ1-1; no clear D. The CDR3 spans 13 residues. With 5 bases removed from V and 5 bases from J, the gap between germline ends came to 12 bases. The CDR3 nucleotides are TGTGCCAGCAGTATGCTCGCGGAGACTGAAGCTTTCTTT. Protein sequence: CASSMLAETEAFF.

The chain carries TRBV9 and TRBJ1-1; TRBD1 agrees at 9 bases. V shed 4 bases, J shed 4 bases, and the junction held 8 bases outside the gene matches. This CDR3 is 15 amino acids long. Germline assignment: CDR1 SGDLS and CDR2 YYNGEE. CDR3 DNA: TGTGCCAGCAGCCTACTGACAGGGGGTTTCACTGAAGCTTTCTTT. It is translated as CASSLLTGGFTEAFF.

V gene TRBV19 combines with J gene TRBJ1-3; D is unclear. Deletions cut 10 bases from V and 3 bases from J, with 13 bases between. This CDR3 comprises 13 residues. Germline loops: CDR1 LNHDA, CDR2 SQIVND (reference sequence). The CDR3 DNA follows: TGTGCCACCCGTGCTGAGGGTGGAAACACCATATATTTT. It yields the protein CATRAEGGNTIYF.

The sample holds one count of this clone. The chain carries TRBV15 and TRBJ1-3; 7 nucleotides align to TRBD1. CDR1 is LNHNV, CDR2 YYDKDF, per germline (reference sequence). There are 16 residues in the CDR3. The ends lost 6 bases at V and 3 bases at J; junction bases unmatched: 11. The CDR3 DNA sequence: TGTGCCACCAGTTCCCTTAAGACAGGGAGTGGAAACACCATATATTTT. Its translation is CATSSLKTGSGNTIYF.

The gene calls are TRBV12-3 or TRBV12-4 and TRBJ1-2; possible D gene TRBD1, 6 bases. The CDR3 spans 13 residues. V was pared by 6 bases and J by 6 bases, with 14 bases between. Here the CDR3 reads CASRTTGRDGYTF. As DNA, the CDR3 is TGTGCCAGCAGGACAACAGGGAGGGATGGCTACACCTTC.

This chain joins TRBV5-1 and TRBJ1-5, with D maybe TRBD1 (6 bases). CDR3 length: 14 residues. Looked up from germline, CDR1 is SGHRS and CDR2 is YFSETQ. The V end lost 1 base, the J end lost 5 bases, and 10 bases lay between the germline ends. The CDR3 DNA reads TGCGCCAGCAGCTTGACAGGGATCCATCAGCCCCAGCATTTT. It yields the protein CASSLTGIHQPQHF.

The chain has TRBV27 and TRBJ1-4; 8 nucleotides match TRBD1. CDR3 size: 15 residues. CDR1 MNHEY and CDR2 SMNVEV come from the germline V gene (reference sequence). Trimming cost V 5 bases and J 4 bases; bases outside gene matches: 6. The CDR3 spells CASSPTGGSNEKLFF. CDR3 sequence (DNA): TGTGCCAGCAGTCCAACAGGGGGAAGTAATGAAAAACTGTTTTTT.

The genes are TRBV3-1 (or the pseudogene TRBV3-2) and TRBJ1-2, with 9 bases matching TRBD1. The V and J ends lost 6 bases and 4 bases, in that order; junction bases with no gene match: 3. Germline V gene sequence: CDR1 LGHDT, CDR2 YNNKEL (reference sequence). The length of the CDR3 is 13 residues. CDR3 sequence (DNA): TGTGCCAGCAGGGAGACAGGGGGCTATGGCTACACCTTC. As protein: CASRETGGYGYTF.

The CDR3, as DNA: TGTGCCAGCAGCGGACTAGCGGGGGGGCGAGATACGCAGTATTTT. This translates into CASSGLAGGRDTQYF. The chain recombines TRBV2 with TRBJ2-3; 15 nucleotides match TRBD2. V was pared by 6 bases and J by 5 bases, with 3 bases of the junction left unmatched. Germline lookup yields CDR1 SNHLY and CDR2 FYNNEI. The CDR3 is 15 residues long.

V gene TRBV5-1 combines with J gene TRBJ2-1, with 9 bases aligning to TRBD1. The germline CDR1 and CDR2 sequences are SGHRS and YFSETQ. This CDR3 has 15 amino acids. V was pared by 4 bases and J by 4 bases, with 6 bases of the junction left unmatched. The CDR3 DNA reads as TGCGCCAGCAGCCCACAGGGGGCATCTTACAATGAGCAGTTCTTC. Amino acid sequence: CASSPQGASYNEQFF.

The chain joins TRBV7-9 to TRBJ2-1; D not resolved. The V gene lost 5 bases and the J gene lost 8 bases, with 16 bases spanning the gap. The germline CDR1 and CDR2 sequences are SEHNR and FQNEAQ (reference sequence). The CDR3 consists of 14 residues. The DNA for the CDR3 is TGTGCCAGCAGCCGAACCCCGGGTACCGATGAGCAGTTCTTC. It encodes CASSRTPGTDEQFF.

The V and J genes are TRBV7-2 and TRBJ2-1, with 9 bases fitting TRBD2. This CDR3 has 15 residues. Germline-derived CDR1 and CDR2 are SGHTA and FQGNSA. Losses at the gene ends were 0 bases for V and 12 bases for J; bases not matched to a gene: 9. CDR3 residues: CASSLAGGGDPGQFF. In nucleotides, the CDR3 is TGTGCCAGCAGCTTAGCCGGCGGGGGGGACCCGGGGCAGTTCTTC.

The chain couples TRBV7-2 to TRBJ1-1; D is possibly TRBD1 (6 bases). The CDR3 totals 16 residues. With 5 bases removed from V and 5 bases from J, the gap between germline ends came to 21 bases. CDR1 and CDR2 (germline): SGHTA, FQGNSA. CDR3 in DNA: TGTGCCAGCAGCCTACTGTTTGGGACACTGGGGACTGAAGCTTTCTTT. This encodes CASSLLFGTLGTEAFF.